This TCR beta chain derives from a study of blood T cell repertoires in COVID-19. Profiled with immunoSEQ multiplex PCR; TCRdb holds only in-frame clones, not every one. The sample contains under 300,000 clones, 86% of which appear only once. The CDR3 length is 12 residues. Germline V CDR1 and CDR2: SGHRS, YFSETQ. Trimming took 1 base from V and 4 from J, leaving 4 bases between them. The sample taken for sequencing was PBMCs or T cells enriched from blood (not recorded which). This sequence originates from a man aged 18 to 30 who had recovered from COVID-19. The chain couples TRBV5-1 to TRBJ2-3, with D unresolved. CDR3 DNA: TGCGCCAGCAGCTTGTCATCAGATACGCAGTATTTT. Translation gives CASSLSSDTQYF.